The 10 T cell receptor beta chains below come from one sample, sequenced in a study of cytomegalovirus exposure and HLA in healthy donors (dated by TCRdb to about 2017). The protocol used for the library was the immunoSEQ multiplex PCR assay. For the multiplex PCR, a mixture combining 60 forward primers for TCR Vbeta segments and 13 reverse primers for TCR Jbeta segments was used. The table was pulled from immuneACCESS by TCRdb, which kept in-frame rearrangements only. Such tables lose some clones; where checked, under half of the loss comes from unresolved V genes, and the rest has no known cause. The table for this sample lists 140,000 to 150,000 clones. The biggest ten clones account for 0.75% to 1% of the sample. Sequencing used PBMCs. The source of these receptors is a male donor in good health and CMV-seronegative.

The chain has TRBV18 and TRBJ1-4; the match to TRBD1 covers 7 bases. This CDR3 comprises 18 residues. CDR1 is KGHSH and CDR2 is LQKENI in the germline V gene. The V segment lost 3 bases and the J segment 0 bases; nucleotides outside the gene matches: 10. The chain's CDR3 is CASSPAGTVEATNEKLFF. CDR3 nucleotides: TGTGCCAGCTCACCGGCCGGGACAGTGGAAGCAACTAATGAAAAACTGTTTTTT.

The chain carries TRBV18 and TRBJ1-2, with D possibly matching TRBD1 (6 bases). Trimming took 3 bases from V and 4 from J, leaving 12 bases between them. The CDR3 spans 14 residues. Germline-derived CDR1 and CDR2 are KGHSH and LQKENI. CDR3 region: CASSPLDSVYGYTF. In DNA form, the CDR3 reads TGTGCCAGCTCACCCCTGGACAGCGTCTATGGCTACACCTTC.

The V call is TRBV6-5, the J call TRBJ2-3; D unclear. V was clipped by 6 bases and J by 1 base, with 11 bases between them. Looked up from germline, CDR1 is MNHEY and CDR2 is SVGAGI. This CDR3 spans 14 amino acids. CDR3 residues: CASSPRLGTDTQYF. The CDR3 DNA sequence: TGTGCCAGCAGCCCCAGGTTGGGCACAGATACGCAGTATTTT.

The CDR3 DNA reads TGTGCCAGCAGTTACTCGAAAGCCAGAAACACCATATATTTT. Its translation is CASSYSKARNTIYF. This rearrangement joins TRBV6-5 to TRBJ1-3, with D uncertain. Per the germline V gene, CDR1 is MNHEY and CDR2 is SVGAGI. The CDR3 extends over 14 amino acids. V dropped 0 bases and J dropped 5 bases, with 8 bases sitting between them.

The V and J genes are TRBV11-2 and TRBJ1-6; D perhaps matches TRBD1 (6 bases). Trimming removed 8 bases from V and 0 bases from J, with 11 bases in between. The CDR3 is made up of 15 amino acids. From germline, CDR1 is SGHAT and CDR2 FQNNGV. In DNA, the CDR3 is TGTGCCAGCGTCACAGGGAACTCCTATAATTCACCCCTCCACTTT. It codes for CASVTGNSYNSPLHF.

J is TRBJ1-5 and V is TRBV6-1, with D possibly TRBD1 on 6 matching bases. The CDR3 has 16 amino acids. Germline CDR1 is MNHNS and CDR2 is SASEGT. V lost 3 bases, J lost 4 bases, and 16 bases lay in between. CDR3 loop: CASSEFRDIINQPQHF. In DNA form, the CDR3 reads TGTGCCAGCAGTGAGTTTAGGGACATAATTAATCAGCCCCAGCATTTT.

Here the CDR3 reads CASSGQGAGWDTQYF. The CDR3 region has the DNA TGTGCCAGCAGCGGTCAGGGGGCAGGGTGGGATACGCAGTATTTT. The chain employs TRBV9 and TRBJ2-3; 8 positions match TRBD1. The CDR3 length is 15 residues. Germline loops: CDR1 SGDLS, CDR2 YYNGEE. The V gene end was trimmed by 3 bases and the J gene end by 6 bases; junction bases not matched to a gene: 9. Together with reference TRBV9 and TRBJ2-3, the CDR3 gives the full variable domain: DSGVTQTPKHLITATGQRVTLRCSPRSGDLSVYWYQQSLDQGLQFLIQYYNGEERAKGNILERFSAQQFPDLHSELNLSSLELGDSALYFCASSGQGAGWDTQYFGPGTRLTVL.

The chain uses TRBV12-5 and TRBJ1-5; 7 bases agree with TRBD1. The CDR3 is 13 amino acids. Germline V lookup: CDR1 LGHNT, CDR2 FRNRAP. J was trimmed by 8 bases and V by 6 bases; bases with no gene match: 7. CDR3 amino acids: CASGNYRGEPQHF. The CDR3 DNA follows: TGTGCTAGTGGGAACTACAGGGGAGAGCCCCAGCATTTT.

The chain couples TRBV6-5 to TRBJ2-3; D unresolved. With 0 bases removed from V and 1 base from J, the gap between germline ends came to 5 bases. The CDR3 runs 14 residues. Per the germline V gene, CDR1 is MNHEY and CDR2 is SVGAGI. This CDR3 reads CASSYSTGTDTQYF. The CDR3, as DNA: TGTGCCAGCAGTTACTCGACTGGCACAGATACGCAGTATTTT.

This sequence joins TRBV7-9 and TRBJ2-7; 7 nucleotides match TRBD1. Germline loops: CDR1 SEHNR, CDR2 FQNEAQ (reference sequence). The CDR3 consists of 14 residues. V shed 5 bases and J 4 bases; nucleotides not matched to a gene: 8. CDR3 in DNA: TGTGCCAGCAGCAACTTAGACAGGGAGTACGAGCAGTACTTC. As protein: CASSNLDREYEQYF.